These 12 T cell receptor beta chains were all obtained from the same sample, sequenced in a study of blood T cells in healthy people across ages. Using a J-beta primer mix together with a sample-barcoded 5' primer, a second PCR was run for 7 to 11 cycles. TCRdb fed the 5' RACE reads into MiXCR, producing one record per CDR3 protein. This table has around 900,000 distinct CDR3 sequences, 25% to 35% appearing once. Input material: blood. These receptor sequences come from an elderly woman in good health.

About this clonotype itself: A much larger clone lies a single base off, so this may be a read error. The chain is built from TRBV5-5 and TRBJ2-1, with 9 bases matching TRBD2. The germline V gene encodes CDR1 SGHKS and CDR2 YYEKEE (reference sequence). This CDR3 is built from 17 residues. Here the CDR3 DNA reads TGTACCAGCAGCCACCGGGGTAGCGGGGGCTCCTACAATGAGCAGTTCTTC. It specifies CTSSHRGSGGSYNEQFF.

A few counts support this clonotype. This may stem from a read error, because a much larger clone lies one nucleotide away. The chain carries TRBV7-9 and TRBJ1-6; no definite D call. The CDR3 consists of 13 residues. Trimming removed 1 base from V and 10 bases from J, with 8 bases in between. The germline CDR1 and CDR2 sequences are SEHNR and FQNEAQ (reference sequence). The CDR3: CASSLGIDSPLHF. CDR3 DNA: TGTGCCAGCAGCTTAGGAATCGACTCACCCCTCCACTTT. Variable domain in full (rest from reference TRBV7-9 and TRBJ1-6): DTGVSQNPRHKITKRGQNVTFRCDPISEHNRLYWYRQTLGQGPEFLTYFQNEAQLEKSRLLSDRFSAERPKGSFSTLEIQRTEQGDSAMYLCASSLGIDSPLHFGNGTRLTVT.

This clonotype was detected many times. CDR3 loop: CASGHGSTDTQYF. The CDR3 nucleotides are TGTGCCAGCGGACATGGGAGCACAGATACGCAGTATTTT. The gene calls are TRBV5-6 and TRBJ2-3; possible D gene TRBD1, 5 bases. Germline-derived CDR1 and CDR2 are SGHDT and YYEEEE. The CDR3 is 13 amino acids. V lost 7 bases and J 0 bases, leaving 9 bases between the germline ends.

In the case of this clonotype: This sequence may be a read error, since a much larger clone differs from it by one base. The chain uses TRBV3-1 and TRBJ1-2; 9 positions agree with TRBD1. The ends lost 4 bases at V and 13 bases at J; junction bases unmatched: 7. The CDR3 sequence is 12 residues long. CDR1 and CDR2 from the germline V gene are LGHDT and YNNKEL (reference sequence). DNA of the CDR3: TGTGCCAGCAGCCTAGGGGACAGGGACTGCACCTTC. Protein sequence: CASSLGDRDCTF.

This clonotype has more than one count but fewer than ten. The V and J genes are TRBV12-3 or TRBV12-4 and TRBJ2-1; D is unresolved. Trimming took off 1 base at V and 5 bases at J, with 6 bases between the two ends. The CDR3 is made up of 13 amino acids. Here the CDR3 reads CASSLVGNNEQFF. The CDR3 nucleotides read TGTGCCAGCAGTTTAGTAGGGAACAATGAGCAGTTCTTC.

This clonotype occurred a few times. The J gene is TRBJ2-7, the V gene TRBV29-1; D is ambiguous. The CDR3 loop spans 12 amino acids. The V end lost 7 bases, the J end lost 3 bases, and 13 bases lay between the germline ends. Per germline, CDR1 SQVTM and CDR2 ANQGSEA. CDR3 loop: CSAQVVGYEQYF. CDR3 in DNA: TGCAGCGCCCAAGTGGTGGGCTACGAGCAGTACTTC.

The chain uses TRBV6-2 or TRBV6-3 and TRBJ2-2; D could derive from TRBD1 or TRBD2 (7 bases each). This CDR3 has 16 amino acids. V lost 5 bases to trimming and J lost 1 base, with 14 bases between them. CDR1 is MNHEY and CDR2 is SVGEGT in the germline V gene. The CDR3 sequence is CASSRRGGMNTGELFF. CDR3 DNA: TGTGCCAGCAGTCGCAGGGGGGGAATGAACACCGGGGAGCTGTTTTTT.

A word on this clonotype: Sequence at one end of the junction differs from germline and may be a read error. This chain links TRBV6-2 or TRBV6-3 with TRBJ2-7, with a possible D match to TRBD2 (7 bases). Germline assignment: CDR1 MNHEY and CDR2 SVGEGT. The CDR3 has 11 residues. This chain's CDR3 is CSTEGGGEQYF. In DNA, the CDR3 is TGCTCCACCGAGGGGGGGGGCGAGCAGTACTTC.

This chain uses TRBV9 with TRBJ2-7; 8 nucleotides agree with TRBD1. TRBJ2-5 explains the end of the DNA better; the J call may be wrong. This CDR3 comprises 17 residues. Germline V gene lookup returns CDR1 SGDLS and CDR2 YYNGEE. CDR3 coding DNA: TGTGCCAGCAGCGCCCCAGGGGGCGCTGGGGTTTGGGAGACCCAGTACTTC. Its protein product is CASSAPGGAGVWETQYF.

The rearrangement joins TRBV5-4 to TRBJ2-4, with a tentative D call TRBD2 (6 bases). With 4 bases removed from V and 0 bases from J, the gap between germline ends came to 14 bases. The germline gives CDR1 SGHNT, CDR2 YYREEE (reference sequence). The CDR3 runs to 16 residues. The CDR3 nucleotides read TGTGCCAGCAGCCCCAACCGGGACTTAGCCAAAAACATTCAGTACTTC. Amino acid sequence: CASSPNRDLAKNIQYF. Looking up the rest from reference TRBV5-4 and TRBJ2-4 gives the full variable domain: ETGVTQSPTHLIKTRGQQVTLRCSSQSGHNTVSWYQQALGQGPQFIFQYYREEENGRGNFPPRFSGLQFPNYSSELNVNALELDDSALYLCASSPNRDLAKNIQYFGAGTRLSVL.

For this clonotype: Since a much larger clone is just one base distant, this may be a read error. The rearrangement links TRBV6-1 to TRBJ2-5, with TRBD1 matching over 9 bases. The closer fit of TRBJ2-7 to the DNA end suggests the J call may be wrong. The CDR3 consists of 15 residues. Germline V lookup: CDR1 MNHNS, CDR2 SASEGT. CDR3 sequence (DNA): TGTGCCGCCTCAGCAGAGGGACAGGGTAGTTACGAGCAGTACTTC. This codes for CAASAEGQGSYEQYF.

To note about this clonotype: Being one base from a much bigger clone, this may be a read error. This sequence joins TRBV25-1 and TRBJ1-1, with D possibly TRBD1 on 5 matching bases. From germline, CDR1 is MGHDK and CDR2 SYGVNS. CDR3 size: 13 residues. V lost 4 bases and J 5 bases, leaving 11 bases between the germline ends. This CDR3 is CASSAGGKTEAFF. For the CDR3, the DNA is TGTGCCAGCAGTGCCGGGGGGAAGACTGAAGCTTTCTTT.